These T cell receptor beta chains were read from a single sample in a study of Graves' ophthalmopathy and Graves' hyperthyroidism. TCRdb reprocessed the multiplex PCR reads with MiXCR, giving one entry per CDR3 protein. This sample has hundreds of thousands of distinct CDR3 sequences, with roughly 21% found just once. Sequenced material: peripheral blood. The receptors derive from a woman under 30 with stable Graves' hyperthyroidism. Both conserved end residues are part of each CDR3. D genes are given only for firm matches. Only some rows state a clone size, as once, few, many or a class for expanded clones.

>TRBJ2-5|.|many|TRBV10-3
TGTGCCATCAGTCCTACCCAGGGGGAGACCCAGTACTTC
CAISPTQGETQYF
>TRBJ1-6|.|many|TRBV15
TGTGCCACCAGCAGAGTCCCGGCATCACCCCTCCACTTT
CATSRVPASPLHF
>TRBJ2-7|.|many|TRBV28
TGTGCCAGCAGCCCTGTTGGACAGAGCGTGTGGGAGCAGTACTTC
CASSPVGQSVWEQYF
>TRBJ2-5|TRBD1|many|TRBV29-1
TGCAGCGTTGCCCGACAGGGACCAAGAGAGACCCAGTACTTC
CSVARQGPRETQYF
>TRBJ2-7|.|few|TRBV28
TGTGCCAGCAGTTTATCGGAACTCTACGAGCAGTACTTC
CASSLSELYEQYF
>TRBJ2-6|.|.|TRBV15
TGTGCCACCAGCAGACTCGGGCCCTCTGGGGCCAACGTCCTGACTTTC
CATSRLGPSGANVLTF
>TRBJ2-7|TRBD1|.|TRBV6-1
TGTGCCAGCAGTGTGACAGGGCTGATCAACGAGCAGTACTTC
CASSVTGLINEQYF
>TRBJ2-7|.|many|TRBV6-5
TGTGCCAGCAGTTACTCGATGGACGCCTACGAGCAGTACTTC
CASSYSMDAYEQYF
>TRBJ2-7|.|.|TRBV5-1
TGCGCCAGCAGCTCCGAGCGAGTGGGCAGTCCAGGTTACGAGCAGTACTTC
CASSSERVGSPGYEQYF
>TRBJ1-1|.|many|TRBV29-1
TGCAGCGTCGTGGTCTACAGGGAAGTCTCTGAAGCTTTCTTT
CSVVVYREVSEAFF
>TRBJ1-1|.|.|TRBV4-2
TGTGCCAGCAGCCCTAGGGACGGGGTGAACACTGAAGCTTTCTTT
CASSPRDGVNTEAFF
>TRBJ1-1|.|many|TRBV2
TGTGCCAGCAGTGTAAGGGTCCACACTGAAGCTTTCTTT
CASSVRVHTEAFF
>TRBJ2-5|TRBD1|many|TRBV25-1
TGTGCCAGCAGTGAAGGGACAGCTCAAGAGACCCAGTACTTC
CASSEGTAQETQYF
>TRBJ1-5|TRBD1|many|TRBV27
TGTGCCAGCAGTCCGACAGGGGTTGCGCAGCCCCAGCATTTT
CASSPTGVAQPQHF
>TRBJ2-7|TRBD1|many|TRBV7-9
TGTGCCAGCAGCATACCGGGACAGGGTTACGAGCAGTACTTC
CASSIPGQGYEQYF
>TRBJ2-7|TRBD2|.|TRBV15
TGTGCCACCAGACAGGAGAACGGGAGGGGGGACGAGCAGTACTTC
CATRQENGRGDEQYF
>TRBJ2-7|TRBD1|.|TRBV30
TGTGCCTGGAGTACGAAGACAGGGGCCGGCTCCTACGAGCAGTACTTC
CAWSTKTGAGSYEQYF
>TRBJ1-3|.|many|TRBV9
TGTGCCAGCAGCGTAGTCCCAGGACTTACTGGAAACACCATATATTTT
CASSVVPGLTGNTIYF
>TRBJ2-7|TRBD1|few|TRBV15
TGTGCCACCAGCAGAGATCTAGGACAGGTCTATTCCTACGAGCAGTACTTC
CATSRDLGQVYSYEQYF
>TRBJ1-6|.|many|TRBV9
TGTGCCAGCAGCGTGTCGGGGGGCGCAGGCTCACCCCTCCACTTT
CASSVSGGAGSPLHF
>TRBJ1-5|.|many|TRBV2
TGTGCCAGCAGCGGACCTGACAGTAGCAATCAGCCCCAGCATTTT
CASSGPDSSNQPQHF
>TRBJ2-3|.|.|TRBV6-1
TGTGCCAGCAGTGTTAGGAGCACAGATACGCAGGATTTT
CASSVRSTDTQDF